A selection of T cell receptor beta chains follows, all from one sample in a study of metastatic and nonmetastatic thyroid tumors. MiXCR was used by TCRdb to re-call the PCR reads. The sample lists 17,000 or so clones; roughly 23% were seen once. Sequenced sample: blood. These receptors were collected from a male donor with papillary thyroid cancer or a benign thyroid nodule (not recorded which). Some clones in this sample may be carry-over from other donors' samples. CDR3s include the opening cysteine and the closing phenylalanine or tryptophan. Each record gives: CDR3 DNA, CDR3 protein, V gene, clone size, J gene, D gene. A D gene is named only where the DNA matches it firmly. Size is omitted from some rows. Given values are once, few, many or a class for expanded clones.

TGTGCCAGCAGTTACTCCCGGGGCAGGGCACACGAGCAGTACTTC	CASSYSRGRAHEQYF	TRBV6-2/TRBV6-3	.	TRBJ2-7	.
TGTGCCAGCAGTTCTATTGGACTAGCGGGAGGCAACTACGAGCAGTACTTC	CASSSIGLAGGNYEQYF	TRBV6-1	medium-sized	TRBJ2-7	TRBD2
TGTGCCAGCAGTTACTGGGCCCGAGGGACCGGGGAGCTGTTTTTT	CASSYWARGTGELFF	TRBV6-5	medium-sized	TRBJ2-2	.
TGTGCCAGCAGTAGGGCCACACCTGGGGATACGCAGTATTTT	CASSRATPGDTQYF	TRBV6-1	.	TRBJ2-3	.
TGCAGTGCTCAGGACCTGGAAGTGGGTACGCAGTATTTT	CSAQDLEVGTQYF	TRBV20-1	.	TRBJ2-3	.
TGTGCCAGCAGTCGGGAAATTAGCGGAAGCACAGATACGCAGTATTTT	CASSREISGSTDTQYF	TRBV6-4	many	TRBJ2-3	.
TGTGCCTCCGCGGACCCAAGCACAGATACGCAGTATTTT	CASADPSTDTQYF	TRBV6-1	many	TRBJ2-3	.
TGTGCCAGCAGCCCCGGAGGGGGAAGGTCCGGGGAGCTGTTTTTT	CASSPGGGRSGELFF	TRBV6-1	medium-sized	TRBJ2-2	.
TGTGCCTGGACCCGACTAGCGGGGGATTACAATGAGCAGTTCTTC	CAWTRLAGDYNEQFF	TRBV30	few	TRBJ2-1	TRBD2
TGCAGTGCTAGGTCCGGGACAGGGGGCGATCAGCCCCAGCATTTT	CSARSGTGGDQPQHF	TRBV20-1	medium-sized	TRBJ1-5	TRBD1
TGCGCCAGCAGCCAAGGTCGGGGACAGGGGTCCTACGAGCAGTACTTC	CASSQGRGQGSYEQYF	TRBV4-1	.	TRBJ2-7	TRBD1
TGTGCCAGCAGTTTCGCGGGAAGGCTTGACACTGAAGCTTTCTTT	CASSFAGRLDTEAFF	TRBV12-3/TRBV12-4	.	TRBJ1-1	.
TGTGCCAGCAGTTTAGCCCTCGGGGGGGCCGGCAATGAGCAGTTCTTC	CASSLALGGAGNEQFF	TRBV12-3/TRBV12-4	.	TRBJ2-1	TRBD2
TGCGCCAGCAGCCAACCAAACGGGGATACGCAGTATTTT	CASSQPNGDTQYF	TRBV4-1	.	TRBJ2-3	.
TGTGCCAGCAGCAAGCGGGGTGGGGAGCTGTTTTTT	CASSKRGGELFF	TRBV5-8	many	TRBJ2-2	TRBD2
TGTGCCAGTAGTATAGAGTTGGGGGGCCCGAACTCCTACAATGAGCAGTTCTTC	CASSIELGGPNSYNEQFF	TRBV19	many	TRBJ2-1	.
TGTGCCAGCAGCCCTGGACAGATGAATGAGCAGTTCTTC	CASSPGQMNEQFF	TRBV7-3	many	TRBJ2-1	.
TGTGCCAGCAGCCCTTTCCCGACAGGTGTGACCAAAAACATTCAGTACTTC	CASSPFPTGVTKNIQYF	TRBV7-3	many	TRBJ2-4	.
TGTGCCAGCAGCGGACAGGGTTGGAGGAACACCTTC	CASSGQGWRNTF	TRBV5-5	medium-sized	TRBJ1-2	TRBD1
TGTGCCAGCAGTTTGAAGGTCGCCCTAACAGATACGCAGTATTTT	CASSLKVALTDTQYF	TRBV12-3/TRBV12-4	many	TRBJ2-3	.
TGTGCTAGTGGACTACTAGCGGGACTTGTCGGGGAGCTGTTTTTT	CASGLLAGLVGELFF	TRBV12-5	many	TRBJ2-2	TRBD2
TGCGCCAGCAGCTCCGGGACAGGGGTCTACGAGCAGTACTTC	CASSSGTGVYEQYF	TRBV10-1	few	TRBJ2-7	TRBD1
TGTGCCAGCTCACCGGGTACAGGGGGCACTGAAGCTTTCTTT	CASSPGTGGTEAFF	TRBV18	medium-sized	TRBJ1-1	TRBD1
TGTGCCAGCAGCGGTTTAGATACGCAGTATTTT	CASSGLDTQYF	TRBV11-2	many	TRBJ2-3	.
TGTGCCAGCAGTGAATTGGGGGGGCTAGACGAGCAGTACTTC	CASSELGGLDEQYF	TRBV6-1	.	TRBJ2-7	.
TGCGCCAGCAGCCAAGAATTCGGACAGGCCTACAATGAGCAGTTCTTC	CASSQEFGQAYNEQFF	TRBV4-1	many	TRBJ2-1	TRBD1
TGTGCCAGCAGCTTATCGGGGCGTCAGGGTAACGAGCAGTACTTC	CASSLSGRQGNEQYF	TRBV7-2	.	TRBJ2-7	.
TGTGCCAGCAGTGAAGGACAGGACTGGGGATGGGAGACCCAGTACTTC	CASSEGQDWGWETQYF	TRBV6-1	many	TRBJ2-5	.
TGTGCCAGCACTACTATGGGGGGTACCCTGCATGGGCAGTATTTT	CASTTMGGTLHGQYF	TRBV11-2	many	TRBJ2-3	.
TGTGCCTGGAAACAGGGGAATCAGCCCCAGCATTTT	CAWKQGNQPQHF	TRBV30	many	TRBJ1-5	TRBD1
TGTGCCAGCAGCCAACGAGGCAGGGATAGCAATCAGCCCCAGCATTTT	CASSQRGRDSNQPQHF	TRBV11-3	medium-sized	TRBJ1-5	.
TGTGCCAGCTCACCGGTCCCGGGACCCTCCGGGGATGAGCAGTTCTTC	CASSPVPGPSGDEQFF	TRBV18	.	TRBJ2-1	.
TGTGCCAGCAGTTTTGTAGAGGACAATTCACCCCTCCACTTT	CASSFVEDNSPLHF	TRBV2	.	TRBJ1-6	.
TGTGCCAGCTCACCAGAGTCGACCTACGAGCAGTACTTC	CASSPESTYEQYF	TRBV18	many	TRBJ2-7	.
TGTGCCAGCAGCCCGCTTCACGAGCAGTACTTC	CASSPLHEQYF	TRBV5-8	medium-sized	TRBJ2-7	.
TGTGCCAGCAGCGTAGATCCAGCGGGAGAATACGAGCAGTACTTC	CASSVDPAGEYEQYF	TRBV9	many	TRBJ2-7	TRBD2
TGTGCCAGCAGTGAGACAAGGGGTTTCATGAAGACCCAGTACTTC	CASSETRGFMKTQYF	TRBV2	few	TRBJ2-5	.
TGTGCCAGCAGTGACAACTCCTACGAGCAGTACTTC	CASSDNSYEQYF	TRBV6-1	.	TRBJ2-7	.
TGTGCCAGCAGCCGGGAGACAGGGGGAGTCTACAATGAGCAGTTCTTC	CASSRETGGVYNEQFF	TRBV4-2	many	TRBJ2-1	TRBD1
TGCGCCAGCAGCCAAGTTGATCTAGCGGCCACAGATACGCAGTATTTT	CASSQVDLAATDTQYF	TRBV4-1	.	TRBJ2-3	TRBD2
TGCAGTGCCCGACTAGCCCACGAGCAGTACTTC	CSARLAHEQYF	TRBV20-1	many	TRBJ2-7	TRBD2
TGCGCCAGCAGCTTGGTGGGTGCAGGGGGTGGGACTGAAGCTTTCTTT	CASSLVGAGGGTEAFF	TRBV5-1	medium-sized	TRBJ1-1	TRBD1
TGTGCCAGTAGTAGCCAGGGAACCGAGCAGTACTTC	CASSSQGTEQYF	TRBV19	.	TRBJ2-7	.
TGTGCCAGCAGTTACTCGACAGGGGGAGGCTCACCCCTCCACTTT	CASSYSTGGGSPLHF	TRBV6-2/TRBV6-3	once	TRBJ1-6	TRBD1
TGTGCCAGCAAAGCGGGGCAGATTCATTACGAGCAGTACTTC	CASKAGQIHYEQYF	TRBV12-3/TRBV12-4	medium-sized	TRBJ2-7	TRBD2
TGTGCCAGCAGCCGGGTAGCGGGGGCCTACGAGCAGTACTTC	CASSRVAGAYEQYF	TRBV3-1	many	TRBJ2-7	TRBD2
TGCGCCAGCAGCACAGGCAGGGGGCCATGGACAGATACGCAGTGTTTT	CASSTGRGPWTDTQCF	TRBV5-1	.	TRBJ2-3	TRBD1
TGCAGTGCTAGAGATCTAGCGGGCAATGAGCAGTTCTTC	CSARDLAGNEQFF	TRBV20-1	many	TRBJ2-1	TRBD2
TGTGCCAGCTCACCGGGACAGCTAGGACTCGAGCAGTACTTC	CASSPGQLGLEQYF	TRBV18	.	TRBJ2-7	TRBD1
TGTGCCAGCAGCTTAGTTAGGACGAGCTACGAGCAGTACTTC	CASSLVRTSYEQYF	TRBV11-3	.	TRBJ2-7	.
TGTGCCAGTAGTACAGGACAGGGTGGCACCGGGGAGCTGTTTTTT	CASSTGQGGTGELFF	TRBV19	.	TRBJ2-2	TRBD1
TGCGCCCGGGGGGGGAACACCGGGGAGCTGTTTTTT	CARGGNTGELFF	TRBV5-1	many	TRBJ2-2	TRBD2